These T cell receptor beta chains were read from a single sample in a study of blood T cell repertoires in COVID-19. Profiling relied on immunoSEQ multiplex PCR, and the TCRdb table lists in-frame clones only, not all of them. The repertoire consists of roughly 200,000 clones, with approximately 85% occurring once and the leading ten covering 4.5% to 6.5%. Sequenced sample: PBMCs or T cells enriched from blood (not recorded which). These receptor sequences come from a man aged 35 to 55 with acute COVID-19. Each CDR3 is given with its conserved first and last residue. A D gene is named only where the DNA matches it firmly. Size is omitted from some rows. Given values are once, few, many or a class for expanded clones.

D	V	J	size	CDR3	DNA
NA	TRBV18	TRBJ2-3	NA	CASSREATDTQYF	TGTGCCAGCTCACGAGAGGCCACAGATACGCAGTATTTT
TRBD2	TRBV14	TRBJ2-5	NA	CASSRSGGAGGETQYF	TGTGCCAGCAGCCGCTCCGGCGGAGCGGGGGGGGAGACCCAGTACTTC
TRBD2	TRBV5-6	TRBJ2-1	NA	CASSSLAGNPYNEQFF	TGTGCCAGCAGCTCCCTAGCGGGAAATCCCTACAATGAGCAGTTCTTC
TRBD1	TRBV9	TRBJ2-3	NA	CASSVQSTGVDTQYF	TGTGCCAGCAGCGTCCAGAGTACAGGGGTAGATACGCAGTATTTT
TRBD2	TRBV2	TRBJ2-7	NA	CASLAGESYEQYF	TGTGCCAGTCTAGCGGGAGAGTCCTACGAGCAGTACTTC
TRBD2	TRBV6-5	TRBJ2-7	NA	CASRPTSKSYEQYF	TGTGCCAGCAGGCCGACTAGCAAAAGCTACGAGCAGTACTTC
TRBD1	TRBV7-9	TRBJ1-1	NA	CASSPGQGARNTEAFF	TGTGCCAGCAGCCCTGGACAGGGGGCTAGGAACACTGAAGCTTTCTTT
NA	TRBV7-6	TRBJ2-3	NA	CASSLDRGSDTQYF	TGTGCCAGCAGCTTAGATCGGGGATCAGATACGCAGTATTTT
NA	TRBV24-1	TRBJ2-5	NA	CATGGSGQETQYF	TGTGCCACAGGGGGAAGCGGCCAAGAGACCCAGTACTTC
TRBD2	TRBV3-1/TRBV3-2	TRBJ2-3	NA	CASRQAGGPLDTQYF	TGTGCCAGCAGACAAGCGGGAGGGCCTTTAGATACGCAGTATTTT
NA	TRBV5-4	TRBJ2-6	NA	CATKTGRLQSGANVLTF	TGTGCCACGAAGACAGGCCGCCTGCAGTCTGGGGCCAACGTCCTGACTTTC
NA	TRBV28	TRBJ1-6	NA	CAITGSRSPLHF	TGTGCCATTACAGGGTCGCGTTCACCCCTCCACTTT
NA	TRBV28	TRBJ1-1	NA	CASRGSRGQNTEAFF	TGTGCCAGCCGGGGCAGCAGGGGACAGAACACTGAAGCTTTCTTT
NA	TRBV21-1	TRBJ2-1	once	CASIKIRQGGSHSSYNEQFF	TGTGCCAGCATTAAGATCCGACAGGGGGGTAGCCACAGCTCCTACAATGAGCAGTTCTTC
NA	TRBV28	TRBJ1-4	NA	CASSGGAVNEKLFF	TGTGCCAGCAGTGGGGGGGCGGTAAATGAAAAACTGTTTTTT
NA	TRBV1	TRBJ1-5	few	CTRTNQPQHF	TGCACCAGAACTAATCAGCCCCAGCATTTT
NA	TRBV11-2	TRBJ2-6	NA	CASSGSSKSGANVLTF	TGTGCCAGCAGCGGGAGTTCAAAGTCTGGGGCCAACGTCCTGACTTTC
TRBD2	TRBV11-2	TRBJ2-5	NA	CASSLALAGEETQYF	TGTGCCAGCAGCTTAGCACTAGCGGGAGAAGAGACCCAGTACTTC
NA	TRBV6-6	TRBJ1-1	NA	CASSYTGTTEAFF	TGTGCCAGCAGTTACACAGGGACCACTGAAGCTTTCTTT
NA	TRBV6-5	TRBJ2-7	NA	CASSYRRGSYEQYF	TGTGCCAGCAGTTACAGAAGGGGCTCCTACGAGCAGTACTTC
TRBD1	TRBV4-3	TRBJ2-7	NA	CASSQGWTGYEQYF	TGCGCCAGCAGCCAAGGGTGGACAGGCTACGAGCAGTACTTC
NA	TRBV7-9	TRBJ1-1	NA	CASSLRQNTEAFF	TGTGCCAGCAGCTTACGACAGAACACTGAAGCTTTCTTT
TRBD1	TRBV7-9	TRBJ1-1	NA	CASSSTGYTEAFF	TGTGCCAGCAGCTCGACAGGGTACACTGAAGCTTTCTTT
TRBD2	TRBV6-5	TRBJ2-2	NA	CASGRGNTGELFF	TGTGCCAGCGGGAGGGGAAACACCGGGGAGCTGTTTTTT
TRBD2	TRBV7-3	TRBJ2-1	NA	CASSLTGIAGNILYEQFF	TGTGCCAGCAGCTTAACGGGAATAGCGGGTAATATACTCTATGAGCAGTTCTTC
NA	TRBV18	TRBJ2-3	NA	CASSVGTGGTDTQYF	TGTGCCAGCTCAGTCGGGACTGGGGGCACAGATACGCAGTATTTT
TRBD1	TRBV5-1	TRBJ1-4	NA	CASSLEGQAGEKLFF	TGCGCCAGCAGCTTGGAAGGACAGGCGGGTGAAAAACTGTTTTTT
NA	TRBV2	TRBJ1-5	NA	CASSVRTGDQPQHF	TGTGCCAGCAGTGTCCGGACGGGAGACCAGCCCCAGCATTTT
TRBD2	TRBV5-4	TRBJ2-1	NA	CASSLGTSTDEQFF	TGTGCCAGCAGCTTGGGGACTAGCACTGATGAGCAGTTCTTC
TRBD1	TRBV29-1	TRBJ1-2	NA	CSAREGGVYGYTF	TGCAGCGCTAGAGAAGGGGGCGTCTATGGCTACACCTTC
NA	TRBV23-1	TRBJ1-1	NA	CASSLQMNTEAFF	TGCGCCAGCAGTCTGCAGATGAACACTGAAGCTTTCTTT
TRBD2	TRBV10-3	TRBJ2-2	NA	CAAIAGESVGELFF	TGTGCCGCTATAGCGGGAGAGTCGGTCGGGGAGCTGTTTTTT
NA	TRBV10-3	TRBJ1-1	NA	CAISVSVNTEAFF	TGTGCCATCAGTGTTTCGGTGAACACTGAAGCTTTCTTT
NA	TRBV9	TRBJ1-3	NA	CASSASLLMVNTIYF	TGTGCCAGCAGCGCCTCACTCCTAATGGTAAACACCATATATTTT
TRBD1	TRBV5-1	TRBJ1-1	NA	CASSQGQGAMPFF	TGCGCCAGCAGTCAGGGACAGGGGGCCATGCCTTTCTTT
TRBD1	TRBV11-3	TRBJ1-5	NA	CASTKDRDKPQHF	TGTGCCAGCACCAAAGACAGGGACAAGCCCCAGCATTTT
TRBD1	TRBV7-9	TRBJ1-1	NA	CASSRTGGRNTEAFF	TGTGCCAGCAGCCGGACAGGGGGCAGGAACACTGAAGCTTTCTTT
NA	TRBV4-3	TRBJ2-1	NA	CASSRGYNEQFF	TGCGCCAGCAGCCGAGGATACAATGAGCAGTTCTTC
NA	TRBV7-8	TRBJ1-2	NA	CASSLDGDGYTF	TGTGCCAGCAGCTTAGACGGGGATGGCTACACCTTC
NA	TRBV28	TRBJ1-3	NA	CASSFGRQAGSGNTIYF	TGTGCCAGCAGTTTTGGGCGACAGGCCGGCTCTGGAAACACCATATATTTT
NA	TRBV29-1	TRBJ1-2	once	CSVVGGGLLPTNYGYTF	TGCAGCGTTGTAGGTGGGGGCCTTTTACCTACTAACTATGGCTACACCTTC
NA	TRBV3-1/TRBV3-2	TRBJ2-7	NA	CASSQAQTFEGRGYEQYF	TGTGCCAGCAGCCAAGCCCAAACCTTTGAAGGACGGGGCTACGAGCAGTACTTC
NA	TRBV18	TRBJ2-5	NA	CASSPPNAETQYF	TGTGCCAGCTCACCGCCAAACGCGGAGACCCAGTACTTC
TRBD2	TRBV5-4	TRBJ2-5	NA	CASSSGSTETQYF	TGTGCCAGCAGTAGCGGGAGTACAGAGACCCAGTACTTC
TRBD1	TRBV28	TRBJ1-2	few	CASSLDRGYGYTF	TGTGCCAGCAGTCTGGACAGGGGATATGGCTACACCTTC
NA	TRBV5-5	TRBJ1-5	NA	CASSMGPDYQPQHF	TGTGCCAGCAGCATGGGTCCGGACTATCAGCCCCAGCATTTT
NA	TRBV27	TRBJ1-5	NA	CASSLGGITQPQHF	TGTGCCAGCAGTTTAGGAGGAATCACTCAGCCCCAGCATTTT
NA	TRBV2	TRBJ1-6	NA	CASKRAYNSPLHF	TGTGCCAGCAAGAGGGCGTATAATTCACCCCTCCACTTT
TRBD1	TRBV3-1/TRBV3-2	TRBJ1-4	NA	CASSRRTGAEKLFF	TGTGCCAGCAGCAGACGGACAGGGGCTGAAAAACTGTTTTTT
TRBD1	TRBV2	TRBJ2-7	NA	CASSEQSDRGHNEQYF	TGTGCCAGCAGTGAACAGAGTGACAGGGGGCACAACGAGCAGTACTTC
NA	TRBV28	TRBJ2-3	NA	CASSFWGGRYTQYF	TGTGCCAGCAGTTTTTGGGGGGGCCGATATACGCAGTATTTT
NA	TRBV13	TRBJ2-7	many	CASSYRDKDYEQYF	TGTGCCAGCAGCTACCGGGACAAAGACTACGAGCAGTACTTC